This T cell receptor beta chain is drawn from a study of blood T cell repertoires in COVID-19. Per the authors' pipeline: Cell counts per sample came from amplifying reference gene primers. The protocol was immunoSEQ multiplex PCR, while the TCRdb copy is restricted to in-frame clones and leaves out a portion. V and J calls and clone size are given by that table; D and trimming were obtained from the DNA. The sample lists over 200,000 clones, roughly nine tenths occurring once. This CDR3 region has 13 residues. V dropped 6 bases and J dropped 1 base, with 9 bases sitting between them. Germline CDR1 reads LNHDA; CDR2 reads SQIVND (reference sequence).

The sequenced sample was PBMCs or T cells enriched from blood (not recorded which). The chain couples TRBV19 to TRBJ1-1; D is unresolved. This clonotype was obtained from a woman aged 25 to 39 with acute COVID-19. This chain's CDR3 is CASSQTWNTEAFF. The CDR3 DNA is TGTGCCAGTAGCCAAACATGGAACACTGAAGCTTTCTTT.